The 29 T cell receptor beta chains below were found in one sample sequenced in a study of cytomegalovirus exposure and HLA in healthy donors. Vbeta (60) and Jbeta (13) primers were used in the PCR. Generated by immunoSEQ multiplex PCR, the TCRdb table keeps only in-frame clones and is missing some. The table lists 80,000 to 100,000 clones, around 85% of them singletons, with roughly 5% in the top ten. What was sequenced was PBMCs. These receptors originate from a man between 40 and 49 years old in good health and CMV-seropositive.

The genes are TRBV30 and TRBJ2-1, with 7 bases identical to TRBD2. Trimming at V came to 1 base and at J to 4 bases, leaving 7 bases not matched to a gene. Germline V CDR1 and CDR2: GTSNPN, SVGIG (reference sequence). The length of the CDR3 is 15 residues. The DNA of the CDR3 is TGTGCCTGGAGTGGGGGCGGGAGATTTTACAATGAGCAGTTCTTC. The encoded protein is CAWSGGGRFYNEQFF. Drawing the rest from reference TRBV30 and TRBJ2-1, the complete variable domain is SQTIHQWPATLVQPVGSPLSLECTVEGTSNPNLYWYRQAAGRGLQLLFYSVGIGQISSEVPQNLSASRPQDRQFILSSKKLLLSDSGFYLCAWSGGGRFYNEQFFGPGTRLTVL.

V usage is TRBV5-1 and J usage is TRBJ2-7, with 7 nucleotides matching TRBD1. There are 15 residues in the CDR3. Looked up from germline, CDR1 is SGHRS and CDR2 is YFSETQ. Trimming took 4 bases from V and 3 from J; bases not matched to a gene: 10. As DNA, the CDR3 is TGCGCCAGCAGCGCTACCGGGACAGCTTACTACGAGCAGTACTTC. It specifies CASSATGTAYYEQYF.

The V and J genes are TRBV5-1 and TRBJ2-7, with TRBD1 identical over 9 bases. Trimming took 0 bases from V and 5 from J; bases not matched to a gene: 6. Germline V gene sequence: CDR1 SGHRS, CDR2 YFSETQ. There are 15 residues in the CDR3. CDR3 sequence: CASSLATDRGNEQYF. CDR3 DNA: TGCGCCAGCAGCTTGGCCACGGACAGGGGCAACGAGCAGTACTTC.

J is TRBJ2-4 and V is TRBV4-1; 12 bases map to TRBD2. After removal of 5 bases from V and 6 bases from J, the junction contained 11 bases not matched to a gene. The CDR3 has 17 residues. Germline V gene data show CDR1 as MGHRA and CDR2 as YSYEKL. CDR3 DNA: TGCGCCAGCAGCGAGCTCCTAGCGGGAGGGCCAGGAAACATTCAGTACTTC. The encoded protein is CASSELLAGGPGNIQYF.

The rearrangement links TRBV5-1 to TRBJ2-1, with D tentatively TRBD2 (5 bases). Germline-derived CDR1 and CDR2 are SGHRS and YFSETQ. The V and J ends lost 0 bases and 7 bases respectively, with 11 bases between them. The CDR3 is 14 amino acids. This CDR3 is CASSLDSPGNEQFF. CDR3 coding DNA: TGCGCCAGCAGCTTGGATAGCCCGGGGAATGAGCAGTTCTTC.

The CDR3 spells CASSPRLAERQETQYF. The CDR3 region has the DNA TGTGCCAGCTCACCAAGACTAGCGGAGCGCCAAGAGACCCAGTACTTC. J is TRBJ2-5 and V is TRBV18, with 9 bases fitting TRBD2. There are 16 residues in the CDR3. The J segment lost 1 base and the V segment lost 2 bases, leaving 5 bases of the junction unmatched. Germline V gene lookup returns CDR1 KGHSH and CDR2 LQKENI.

This clone has only one observation. The genes are TRBV11-2 and TRBJ1-1, with 10 nucleotides matching TRBD1. The V and J ends lost 0 bases and 7 bases, in that order; junction bases with no gene match: 11. The CDR3 runs to 17 residues. CDR1 and CDR2 (germline): SGHAT, FQNNGV. The CDR3 nucleotides read TGTGCCAGCAGCTTAGATCTGGGACAGGGGAAGACTCGTGAAGCTTTCTTT. Translation gives CASSLDLGQGKTREAFF.

The chain combines TRBV5-1 with TRBJ2-1, with TRBD1 matching over 9 bases. The CDR3 contains 12 residues. The germline V gene has CDR1 SGHRS and CDR2 YFSETQ. Germline trimming cut 7 bases from V and 6 bases from J; bases unmatched to any gene: 2. The CDR3: CASGQGSNEQFF. The CDR3 DNA reads TGCGCCAGCGGACAGGGGTCCAATGAGCAGTTCTTC.

The chain has TRBV5-4 and TRBJ1-6; D uncertain. Trimming stripped 3 bases from V and 10 bases from J, with 11 bases between. The CDR3 loop spans 13 amino acids. In germline, CDR1 is SGHNT, CDR2 YYREEE (reference sequence). In DNA, the CDR3 is TGTGCCAGCAGCTCCCAGGAACCGTCACCCCTCCACTTT. Translation: CASSSQEPSPLHF. Together with reference TRBV5-4 and TRBJ1-6, the CDR3 gives the full variable domain: ETGVTQSPTHLIKTRGQQVTLRCSSQSGHNTVSWYQQALGQGPQFIFQYYREEENGRGNFPPRFSGLQFPNYSSELNVNALELDDSALYLCASSSQEPSPLHFGNGTRLTVT.

For this clone: The conserved phenylalanine or tryptophan normally closing the CDR3 is absent here, so this likely arose from a read error. The limits of the CDR3 on the DNA are not certain, so only TCRdb's listed CDR3 is given. The V gene is TRBV10-3, the J gene TRBJ2-7; TRBD1, as called in the table, went unchecked against the DNA. Germline V CDR1 and CDR2: ENHRY, SYGVKD. The CDR3 length is 12 residues, termini included. The CDR3 protein is CAISEAGTELLI.

The chain combines TRBV6-5 with TRBJ2-1; 11 bases match TRBD2. The CDR3 sequence is 15 residues long. The V and J ends lost 0 bases and 9 bases, in that order; junction bases with no gene match: 4. The germline gives CDR1 MNHEY, CDR2 SVGAGI. The DNA of the CDR3 is TGTGCCAGCAGTTACTCCCTAGCGGGAGGACTTGAGCAGTTCTTC. It encodes CASSYSLAGGLEQFF.

The rearrangement uses TRBV5-8 and TRBJ1-5; TRBD1 is a possible D gene (6 bases). CDR3 length equals 16 residues. Germline V gene data show CDR1 as SGHTS and CDR2 as YDEGEE. V was cut by 0 bases and J by 3 bases, with 13 bases left in between. The CDR3 DNA sequence: TGTGCCAGCAGCTTGGTTACAGGGACCATCAATCAGCCCCAGCATTTT. It is translated as CASSLVTGTINQPQHF.

The rearrangement links TRBV2 to TRBJ1-1; the match to TRBD1 covers 12 bases. The germline CDR1 and CDR2 sequences are SNHLY and FYNNEI. V shed 7 bases and J 11 bases; nucleotides not matched to a gene: 5. CDR3 length equals 12 residues. This CDR3 is CASTGQGAVAFF. The CDR3 region has the DNA TGTGCCAGCACGGGACAGGGGGCGGTGGCTTTCTTT.

The rearrangement uses TRBV4-1 and TRBJ1-1; TRBD1 might be the D (6 bases). This CDR3 is 15 amino acids long. V was shortened by 0 bases and J by 10 bases, with 18 bases between the two germline ends. CDR1 and CDR2 from the germline V gene are MGHRA and YSYEKL. In DNA form, the CDR3 reads TGCGCCAGCAGCCAAGATGGTAGGGGGGGGGTTGGAGCTTTCTTT. Its translation: CASSQDGRGGVGAFF.

J is TRBJ2-1 and V is TRBV19; weak D call: TRBD1 (6 bases). Germline V CDR1 and CDR2: LNHDA, SQIVND (reference sequence). V was shortened by 6 bases and J by 2 bases, with 14 bases between the two germline ends. CDR3 length: 15 residues. The CDR3 loop reads CASSRKGGTYNEQFF. DNA of the CDR3: TGTGCCAGTAGCAGAAAAGGGGGTACCTACAATGAGCAGTTCTTC.

This clone appeared a few times. The chain has TRBV4-1 and TRBJ2-1, with D possibly matching TRBD1 (6 bases). There are 14 residues in the CDR3. The V end lost 4 bases, the J end lost 3 bases, and 10 bases lay between the germline ends. Germline CDR1 MGHRA, CDR2 YSYEKL. The CDR3 region is CASSRQELYNEQFF. The CDR3 coding sequence is TGCGCCAGCAGCCGACAGGAACTCTACAATGAGCAGTTCTTC.

This chain links TRBV28 with TRBJ2-7, with TRBD2 matching 8 bases. The CDR3 is 11 amino acids. Looked up from germline, CDR1 is MDHEN and CDR2 is SYDVKM. The CDR3 DNA follows: TGTGCAAGCGGGGGCGCCTACGAGCAGTACTTC. It codes for CASGGAYEQYF.

The chain employs TRBV2 and TRBJ1-5; the D is unclear. This CDR3 has 14 amino acids. In germline, CDR1 is SNHLY, CDR2 FYNNEI. V dropped 4 bases and J dropped 9 bases, with 16 bases sitting between them. The CDR3 DNA sequence: TGTGCCAGCAGTGCAAAGCTAACAACGGGGCCCCAGCATTTT. Amino acids: CASSAKLTTGPQHF.

The chain combines TRBV27 with TRBJ2-5, with 8 bases matching TRBD1. V lost 5 bases, J lost 5 bases, and 1 base stayed unmatched. CDR1 is MNHEY and CDR2 is SMNVEV in the germline V gene (reference sequence). The CDR3 sequence is 12 residues long. The CDR3 DNA follows: TGTGCCAGCAGTAACAGGGGGGAGACCCAGTACTTC. Amino acids: CASSNRGETQYF.

The chain joins TRBV19 to TRBJ2-3, with a possible D match to TRBD2 (7 bases). Germline-derived CDR1 and CDR2 are LNHDA and SQIVND (reference sequence). This CDR3 is built from 17 residues. V gave up 8 bases and J gave up 4 bases, with 25 bases separating them. The CDR3 loop reads CASQRGIRGGGADTQYF. As DNA, the CDR3 is TGTGCCAGTCAGCGAGGGATCCGAGGAGGGGGGGCAGATACGCAGTATTTT.

V usage is TRBV4-1 and J usage is TRBJ1-2, with D possibly matching TRBD1 (5 bases). Trimming cost V 2 bases and J 2 bases, with 21 bases left between them. Germline V gene data show CDR1 as MGHRA and CDR2 as YSYEKL. The CDR3 is 18 amino acids. The CDR3 spells CASSQLPTGGVGNYGYTF. Here the CDR3 DNA reads TGCGCCAGCAGCCAACTCCCCACGGGAGGGGTGGGAAACTATGGCTACACCTTC.

The chain links TRBV28 to TRBJ1-3; D uncertain. This CDR3 comprises 14 residues. Trimming removed 5 bases from V and 4 bases from J, with 12 bases in between. Germline V gene lookup returns CDR1 MDHEN and CDR2 SYDVKM. CDR3 sequence: CASSPTWQGNTIYF. The CDR3, as DNA: TGTGCCAGCAGTCCGACTTGGCAGGGAAACACCATATATTTT.

The chain joins TRBV10-1 to TRBJ2-2; perhaps TRBD1 as D (5 bases). Germline lookup yields CDR1 WNHNN and CDR2 SYGVQD (reference sequence). This CDR3 has 14 residues. V gave up 6 bases and J gave up 4 bases, with 12 bases separating them. DNA of the CDR3: TGCGCCAGCAGCCAACAGGCCGTCACCGGGGAGCTGTTTTTT. Translation gives CASSQQAVTGELFF.

For the CDR3, the DNA is TGCGCCAGCAGTGGGACAGCGGGGTATGGTCCCGGGGAGCTGTTTTTT. Its protein is CASSGTAGYGPGELFF. The chain joins TRBV10-1 to TRBJ2-2; perhaps TRBD2 as D (7 bases). This CDR3 contains 16 residues. V was clipped by 4 bases and J by 6 bases, with 18 bases between them. Germline V CDR1 and CDR2: WNHNN, SYGVQD (reference sequence).

This chain connects TRBV10-3 to TRBJ1-4; D call uncertain. Germline values: CDR1 ENHRY, CDR2 SYGVKD. This CDR3 comprises 14 residues. V lost 6 bases to trimming and J lost 0 bases, with 8 bases between them. The CDR3 here is CAIRDGSTNEKLFF. The CDR3 region has the DNA TGTGCCATCAGAGACGGGTCAACTAATGAAAAACTGTTTTTT.

The chain combines TRBV15 with TRBJ2-5, with a tentative D call TRBD1 (5 bases). There are 16 residues in the CDR3. CDR1 and CDR2 from the germline V gene are LNHNV and YYDKDF (reference sequence). Trimming stripped 0 bases from V and 3 bases from J, with 14 bases between. The CDR3 is CATSRDNRQREETQYF. The CDR3 bases are TGTGCCACCAGCAGAGATAATCGACAGCGAGAAGAGACCCAGTACTTC.

This clone was seen more than once but under ten times. V usage is TRBV19 and J usage is TRBJ1-1; 10 nucleotides match TRBD1. With 9 bases clipped from V and 3 bases from J, the junction kept 4 bases outside the gene matches. The CDR3 is made up of 13 amino acids. Germline V lookup: CDR1 LNHDA, CDR2 SQIVND (reference sequence). CDR3 protein: CASTDRGYTEAFF. CDR3 bases: TGTGCCAGCACGGACAGGGGGTACACTGAAGCTTTCTTT. The full variable domain, its missing parts supplied by reference TRBV19 and TRBJ1-1, is DGGITQSPKYLFRKEGQNVTLSCEQNLNHDAMYWYRQDPGQGLRLIYYSQIVNDFQKGDIAEGYSVSREKKESFPLTVTSAQKNPTAFYLCASTDRGYTEAFFGQGTRLTVV.

The V and J genes are TRBV27 and TRBJ2-5; 8 bases fit TRBD2. Judging by the DNA end, TRBJ2-7 fits better; the J call may be wrong. This CDR3 is 15 amino acids long. Looked up from germline, CDR1 is MNHEY and CDR2 is SMNVEV (reference sequence). In DNA form, the CDR3 reads TGTGCCAGCAGTTTACTAGCGGGTACTCCCTACGAGCAGTACTTC. Translated, it gives CASSLLAGTPYEQYF.

CDR3 DNA: TGTGCCAGCAGCCAAGATCCGGGACAGGGGGGGGAAAAACTGTTTTTT. It encodes CASSQDPGQGGEKLFF. This chain links TRBV4-2 with TRBJ1-4; 11 nucleotides line up with TRBD1. The CDR3 length is 16 residues. CDR1 LGHNA and CDR2 YNFKEQ come from the germline V gene. V was pared by 0 bases and J by 8 bases, with 5 bases of the junction left unmatched.